A selection of T cell receptor beta chains follows, all from one sample in a study of T cell responses to AZD1222 COVID-19 vaccine. Libraries were prepared by immunoSEQ multiplex PCR; TCRdb keeps only in-frame clonotypes and omits some of them. Here the sample spans some 25,000 clones, around 90% being singletons. The sample here was peripheral blood, taken 28 days after the second AZD1222 dose. Receptor source: an adult who received the AZD1222 COVID-19 vaccine. CDR3s include the opening cysteine and the closing phenylalanine or tryptophan. The D gene is left open where the match is weak. Clone size is not always given. Where it is, it says once, few, many or a class for expanded clones.

abundance | j_gene | d_gene | v_gene | CDR3aa | CDR3nt
. | TRBJ1-4 | . | TRBV19 | CASTNRGGTNEKLFF | TGTGCCAGTACTAACCGGGGAGGGACTAATGAAAAACTGTTTTTT
. | TRBJ1-4 | . | TRBV6-5 | CASSISPGSSEKLFF | TGTGCCAGCAGTATTTCGCCGGGGAGCTCTGAAAAACTGTTTTTT
. | TRBJ1-4 | TRBD1 | TRBV3-1/TRBV3-2 | CASSQASGQGLFF | TGTGCCAGCAGCCAGGCTTCGGGACAGGGACTGTTTTTT
once | TRBJ1-5 | . | TRBV12-3/TRBV12-4 | CASSLPNQPQHF | TGTGCCAGCAGTTTACCCAATCAGCCCCAGCATTTT
. | TRBJ2-1 | TRBD1 | TRBV3-1/TRBV3-2 | CASSPRQGAANEQFF | TGTGCCAGCAGCCCCCGACAGGGGGCTGCTAATGAGCAGTTCTTC
once | TRBJ2-7 | TRBD1 | TRBV20-1 | CSASGQGAHEQYF | TGCAGTGCTAGTGGACAGGGGGCCCACGAGCAGTACTTC
. | TRBJ1-2 | . | TRBV28 | CASSLDTGYGYTF | TGTGCCAGCAGTCTTGATACAGGCTATGGCTACACCTTC
. | TRBJ2-2 | TRBD2 | TRBV2 | CASSLGTSGAANTGELFF | TGTGCCAGCAGCCTCGGGACTAGCGGGGCTGCGAACACCGGGGAGCTGTTTTTT
. | TRBJ2-3 | . | TRBV3-1/TRBV3-2 | CASSQMGGAADTQYF | TGTGCCAGCAGCCAAATGGGGGGGGCTGCAGATACGCAGTATTTT
. | TRBJ2-7 | TRBD2 | TRBV7-9 | CASSASGVGEQYF | TGTGCCAGCAGCGCTAGCGGGGTAGGCGAGCAGTACTTC
. | TRBJ1-5 | . | TRBV6-6 | CASSPTSNQPQHF | TGTGCCAGCAGTCCGACCTCGAATCAGCCCCAGCATTTT
. | TRBJ2-3 | . | TRBV4-2 | CASSPSGDSATDTQYF | TGTGCCAGCAGCCCCTCGGGAGACTCCGCCACAGATACGCAGTATTTT
. | TRBJ2-5 | . | TRBV7-2 | CASRASIGETQYF | TGTGCCAGCAGAGCTAGCATTGGGGAGACCCAGTACTTC
. | TRBJ2-1 | . | TRBV16 | CASSQSTVGEQFF | TGTGCCAGCAGCCAATCCACAGTGGGTGAGCAGTTCTTC
. | TRBJ2-1 | . | TRBV6-1 | CASSDQWARDNEQFF | TGTGCCAGCAGTGACCAATGGGCCCGGGACAATGAGCAGTTCTTC
. | TRBJ1-5 | . | TRBV27 | CASRRGNQPQHF | TGTGCCAGCCGCCGGGGCAATCAGCCCCAGCATTTT
. | TRBJ1-4 | TRBD1 | TRBV5-1 | CASSPGQGFEKLFF | TGCGCCAGCAGCCCTGGACAGGGGTTTGAAAAACTGTTTTTT
. | TRBJ1-6 | . | TRBV6-5 | CASLTGQMNSPLHF | TGTGCCAGCCTTACGGGCCAGATGAATTCACCCCTCCACTTT
. | TRBJ2-7 | . | TRBV5-1 | CASSAGQTYEQYF | TGCGCCAGCAGCGCGGGACAGACCTACGAGCAGTACTTC
. | TRBJ1-2 | TRBD1 | TRBV5-1 | CASSLEIGRGLYGYTF | TGCGCCAGCAGCTTGGAGATAGGCAGGGGGCTCTATGGCTACACCTTC
. | TRBJ1-3 | . | TRBV18 | CASSPQTNSGNTIYF | TGTGCCAGCTCACCCCAGACTAACTCTGGAAACACCATATATTTT
. | TRBJ1-3 | . | TRBV6-5 | CASTRGNTIYF | TGTGCCAGCACCCGAGGAAACACCATATATTTT
. | TRBJ1-5 | . | TRBV18 | CASSLGPNQPQHF | TGTGCCAGCTCTTTAGGACCGAATCAGCCCCAGCATTTT
. | TRBJ1-1 | TRBD1 | TRBV28 | CASSRRTGDLVTEAFF | TGTGCCAGCAGTAGACGGACAGGGGATCTTGTCACTGAAGCTTTCTTT
. | TRBJ2-7 | . | TRBV12-3/TRBV12-4 | CASSHHGGEQYF | TGTGCCAGCAGTCATCACGGAGGCGAGCAGTACTTC
. | TRBJ2-2 | . | TRBV12-3/TRBV12-4 | CANRQANTGELFF | TGTGCCAACCGACAGGCGAACACCGGGGAGCTGTTTTTT
. | TRBJ1-1 | TRBD1 | TRBV7-2 | CASSLGTANTEAFF | TGTGCCAGCAGCTTGGGGACAGCTAACACTGAAGCTTTCTTT
few | TRBJ2-7 | . | TRBV7-8 | CASSLSGPFYEQYF | TGTGCCAGCAGCTTATCGGGACCTTTCTACGAGCAGTACTTC
once | TRBJ2-7 | TRBD1 | TRBV6-2/TRBV6-3 | CASSYRQGGGYEQYF | TGTGCCAGCAGTTACAGACAGGGTGGTGGTTACGAGCAGTACTTC